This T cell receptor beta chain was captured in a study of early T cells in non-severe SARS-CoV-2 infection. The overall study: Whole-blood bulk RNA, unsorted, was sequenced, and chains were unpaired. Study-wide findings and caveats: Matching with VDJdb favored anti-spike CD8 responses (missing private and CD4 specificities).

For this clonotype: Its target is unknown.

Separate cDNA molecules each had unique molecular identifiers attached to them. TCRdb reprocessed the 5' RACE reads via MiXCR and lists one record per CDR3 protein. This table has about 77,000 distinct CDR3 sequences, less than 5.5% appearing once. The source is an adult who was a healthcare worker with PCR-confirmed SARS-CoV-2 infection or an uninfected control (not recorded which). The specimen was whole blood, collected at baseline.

The CDR3 protein is CASKGGRPYSYEQYF. In DNA, the CDR3 is TGTGCCAGTAAGGGGGGGAGGCCCTACTCCTACGAGCAGTACTTC. This rearrangement joins TRBV19 to TRBJ2-7, with D possibly being TRBD2 (7 bases). Between the trimmed V and J ends, which lost 7 bases and 0 bases, there was a span of 16 bases. This CDR3 has 15 residues. Germline CDR1 is LNHDA and CDR2 is SQIVND (reference sequence).